A single TCR beta chain is shown here with its context. Its specificity is unknown. Trimming pared 0 bases from V and 3 bases from J, leaving 9 bases between. The CDR3 sequence is 14 residues long. Germline lookup yields CDR1 SGHAT and CDR2 FQNNGV. Amplification used 60 Vbeta primers and 13 Jbeta primers. Profiled with immunoSEQ multiplex PCR; TCRdb holds only in-frame clones, not every one. Here the sample table reports about 200,000 clones. This specimen comes from a study of cytomegalovirus exposure and HLA in healthy donors. Study conclusions and caveats: Common viral pathogens were later found to be apparently linked to several of the most significant clusters. With later analysis, a missense DCLRE1C variant became linked to TCR beta V- and J-gene trimming.

This sequence originates from a boy younger than 18 in good health and CMV-seronegative. Source material: PBMCs. The V gene is TRBV11-2, the J gene TRBJ2-7; D gene unclear. CDR3: CASSLDDRNYEQYF. DNA of the CDR3: TGTGCCAGCAGCTTAGACGATAGAAACTACGAGCAGTACTTC.